A single T cell receptor (beta chain) is shown here with its context. Here immunoSEQ multiplex PCR was the method, and the copy in TCRdb shows in-frame clones only, minus some. This sample has about 36,000 clones, with around 85% found just once. The sample belongs to a study of blood T cell repertoires in COVID-19. Study as a whole: Samples representing acute and convalescent COVID-19 were sourced from the United States, Italy and Spain. Sample material is recorded as cDNA or gDNA derived from T cells, B-cell-depleted T cells, or PBMCs.

This receptor was taken from an older man with acute or convalescent COVID-19. The material sequenced was peripheral blood.

The CDR3 nucleotides are TGTGCCAGCAGTTCGGGCGGGAGAGAGACAGATACGCAGTATTTT. Residues: CASSSGGRETDTQYF. The rearrangement joins TRBV6-4 to TRBJ2-3, with 7 bases identical to TRBD2. J was trimmed by 3 bases and V by 5 bases; bases with no gene match: 8. Germline CDR1 reads MRHNA; CDR2 reads SNTAGT. There are 15 residues in the CDR3.